This section outlines one T cell receptor beta chain sequence together with its context. V gave up 1 base and J gave up 3 bases, with 9 bases separating them. CDR1 SGHDN and CDR2 FVKESK come from the germline V gene. This CDR3 is built from 15 residues. The data were obtained in a study of regulatory T cells in long-lasting Graves disease. Construction of the TCR beta libraries employed iRepertoire HTBI primers in conjunction with Arm-PCR of CDR3 regions. TCRdb independently ran MiXCR on the multiplex PCR reads; one entry per CDR3 protein. The data show a few hundred thousand distinct CDR3 sequences, 20% to 25% seen once. Time point given: newly diagnosed GD, antithyroid drugs for less than 3 months. From RNA extracted from PBMCs, the TCR library was made.

This receptor was identified in a female donor with Graves disease. The rearrangement uses TRBV14 and TRBJ2-2; no clear D. The sample here was peripheral blood mononuclear cells (PBMCs), taken at new diagnosis, from a patient treated with antithyroid drugs. This chain's CDR3 is CASSQGPGDTGELFF. The DNA of the CDR3 is TGTGCCAGCAGCCAAGGGCCCGGTGACACCGGGGAGCTGTTTTTT.